The sequence of this T cell receptor beta chain was determined in a study of T cell repertoires in cytomegalovirus infection. Study-level information: Alongside well-studied HLA-B-restricted CMV epitopes, recently identified HLA-C-restricted CMV epitopes were also used. Indications of both CMV infection and matching HLA type were provided by public TCR beta signatures.

This CDR3 comprises 21 residues. The germline V gene encodes CDR1 SEHNR and CDR2 FQNEAQ (reference sequence). The V segment lost 2 bases and the J segment 1 base; nucleotides outside the gene matches: 9. Study outcomes and limitations: Cumulated frequencies of public TCR beta families served to identify carriers of CMV plus the relevant HLA. CMV-specific TCR beta clonotypes restricted by HLA-C dominated the ex vivo response.

TCRdb re-derived calls from the reads in MiXCR, one entry per CDR3 protein. The sample shows 650,000 to 900,000 distinct CDR3 sequences, 25% to 30% of them seen only once. A word on this clonotype: Its antigen is currently unknown.

The sequencing here drew on cultured CD8+ T cells from PBMCs, taken from culture after CMV antigen stimulation. The receptor was derived from a human donor in good health (CMV status not recorded). Some clones in this sample may be carry-over from other donors' samples. This chain links TRBV7-9 with TRBJ2-6; TRBD2 matches at 15 bases. Written as DNA, the CDR3 is TGTGCCAGCAGCTTATCCGGGACTAGCGGGGGGCAAACTTCTGGGGCCAACGTCCTGACTTTC. Protein: CASSLSGTSGGQTSGANVLTF.